The clone carrying this T cell receptor (beta chain) came up many times. The record originates from a study of regulatory T cells in long-lasting Graves disease. Construction of the TCR beta libraries employed iRepertoire HTBI primers in conjunction with Arm-PCR of CDR3 regions. TCRdb recomputed calls from the multiplex PCR reads with MiXCR, one row per CDR3 protein. Seen here are about 400,000 distinct CDR3 sequences, about 20% observed once, and the top ten hold 20%. The time point is: persistent/refractory GD, antithyroid drugs over 5 years with positive TRAb. PBMC-derived RNA was used for the TCR library. Trimming removed 2 bases from V and 3 bases from J; junction bases left unmatched: 12. The V gene's germline CDR1 is GTSNPN and CDR2 SVGIG (reference sequence). CDR3 length: 16 residues.

Sequenced material: peripheral blood mononuclear cells (PBMCs), taken when the disease was refractory, from a patient treated with antithyroid drugs. This sequence joins TRBV30 and TRBJ1-2; TRBD1 matches 7 bases. This receptor was identified in a female donor with Graves disease. The CDR3, as DNA: TGTGCCTGGAGTCCGACAGGGCTAGTAGTTTACTATGGCTACACCTTC. It codes for CAWSPTGLVVYYGYTF.